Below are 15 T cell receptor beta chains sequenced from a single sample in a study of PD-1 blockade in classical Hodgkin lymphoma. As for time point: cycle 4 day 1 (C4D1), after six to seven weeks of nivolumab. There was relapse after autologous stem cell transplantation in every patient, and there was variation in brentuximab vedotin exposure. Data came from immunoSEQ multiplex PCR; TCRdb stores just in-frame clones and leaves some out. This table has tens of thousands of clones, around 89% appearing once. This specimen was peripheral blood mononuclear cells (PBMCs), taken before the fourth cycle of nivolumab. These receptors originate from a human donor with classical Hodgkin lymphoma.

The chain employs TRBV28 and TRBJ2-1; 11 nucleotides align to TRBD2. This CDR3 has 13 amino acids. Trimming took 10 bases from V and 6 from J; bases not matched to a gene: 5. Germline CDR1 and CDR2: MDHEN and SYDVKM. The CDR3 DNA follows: TGTGCCATTAGCGGGAGGGGCGGCAATGAGCAGTTCTTC. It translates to CAISGRGGNEQFF.

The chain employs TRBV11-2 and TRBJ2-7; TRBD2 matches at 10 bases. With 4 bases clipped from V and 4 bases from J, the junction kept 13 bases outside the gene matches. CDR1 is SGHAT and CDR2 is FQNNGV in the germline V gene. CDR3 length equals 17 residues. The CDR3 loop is CASSYSVPLAGLYEQYF. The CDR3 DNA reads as TGTGCCAGCAGCTACTCTGTCCCACTAGCGGGATTATACGAGCAGTACTTC.

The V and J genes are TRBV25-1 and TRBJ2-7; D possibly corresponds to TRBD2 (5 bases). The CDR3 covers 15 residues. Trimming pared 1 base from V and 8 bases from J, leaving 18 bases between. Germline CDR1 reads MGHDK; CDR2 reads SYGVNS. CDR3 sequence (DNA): TGTGCCAGCAGTGAATCCCCGGCCCGGGATGGGAAGCAGTACTTC. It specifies CASSESPARDGKQYF.

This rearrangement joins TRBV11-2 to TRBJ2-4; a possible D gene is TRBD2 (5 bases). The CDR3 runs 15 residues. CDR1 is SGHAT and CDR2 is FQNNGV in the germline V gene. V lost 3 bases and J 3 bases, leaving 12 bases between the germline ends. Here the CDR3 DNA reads TGTGCCAGCAGCTTGTCCCTCGGAGGCAAAAACATTCAGTACTTC. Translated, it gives CASSLSLGGKNIQYF.

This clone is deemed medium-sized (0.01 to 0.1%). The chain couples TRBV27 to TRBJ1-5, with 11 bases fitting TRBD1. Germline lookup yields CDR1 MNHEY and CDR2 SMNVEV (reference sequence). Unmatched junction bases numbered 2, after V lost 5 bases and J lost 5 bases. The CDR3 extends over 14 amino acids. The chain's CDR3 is CASSRDRGYQPQHF. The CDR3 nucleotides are TGTGCCAGCAGTCGGGACAGGGGGTATCAGCCCCAGCATTTT.

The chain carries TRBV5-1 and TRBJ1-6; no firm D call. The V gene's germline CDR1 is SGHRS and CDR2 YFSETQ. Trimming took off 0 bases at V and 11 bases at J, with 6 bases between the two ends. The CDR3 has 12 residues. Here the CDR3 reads CASSLAGAPLHF. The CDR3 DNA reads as TGCGCCAGCAGCTTGGCCGGGGCACCCCTCCACTTT.

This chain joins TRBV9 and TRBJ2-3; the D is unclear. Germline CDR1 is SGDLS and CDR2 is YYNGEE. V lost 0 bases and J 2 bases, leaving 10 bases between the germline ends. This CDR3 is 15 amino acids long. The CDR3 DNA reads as TGTGCCAGCAGCGTAGTGGGTAGCTCCACAGATACGCAGTATTTT. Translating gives CASSVVGSSTDTQYF.

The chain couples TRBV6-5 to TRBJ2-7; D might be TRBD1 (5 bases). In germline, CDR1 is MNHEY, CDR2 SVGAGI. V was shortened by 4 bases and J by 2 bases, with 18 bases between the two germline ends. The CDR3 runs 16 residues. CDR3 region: CASSSNRRAGPYEQYF. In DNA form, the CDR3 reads TGTGCCAGCAGTTCAAACCGCAGGGCCGGCCCCTACGAGCAGTACTTC.

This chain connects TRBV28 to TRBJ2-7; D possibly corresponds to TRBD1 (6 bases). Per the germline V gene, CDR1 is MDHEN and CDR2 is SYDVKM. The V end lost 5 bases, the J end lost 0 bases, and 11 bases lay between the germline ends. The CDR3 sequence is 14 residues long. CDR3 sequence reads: CASSNRGSSYEQYF. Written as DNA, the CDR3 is TGTGCCAGCAGTAATAGGGGGAGCTCCTACGAGCAGTACTTC.

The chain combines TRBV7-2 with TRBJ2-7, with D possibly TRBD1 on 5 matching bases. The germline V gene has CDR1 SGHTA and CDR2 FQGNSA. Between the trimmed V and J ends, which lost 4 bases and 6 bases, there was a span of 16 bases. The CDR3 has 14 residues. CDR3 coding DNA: TGTGCCAGCAGCTCCCGGGTAGGGGTACGCGAGCAGTACTTC. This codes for CASSSRVGVREQYF.

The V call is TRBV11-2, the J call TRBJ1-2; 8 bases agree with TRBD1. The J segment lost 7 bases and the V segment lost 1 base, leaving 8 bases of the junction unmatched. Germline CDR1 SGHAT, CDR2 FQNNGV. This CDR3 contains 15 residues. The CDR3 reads CASSLVPGGAGGYTF. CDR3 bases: TGTGCCAGCAGCTTAGTTCCAGGGGGCGCCGGTGGCTACACCTTC.

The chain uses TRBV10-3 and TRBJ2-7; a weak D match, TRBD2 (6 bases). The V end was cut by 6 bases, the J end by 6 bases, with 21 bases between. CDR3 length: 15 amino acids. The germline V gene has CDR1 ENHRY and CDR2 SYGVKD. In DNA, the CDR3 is TGTGCCATCAGGACGAATTCCGGGACTGGCGGCGAGCAGTACTTC. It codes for CAIRTNSGTGGEQYF.

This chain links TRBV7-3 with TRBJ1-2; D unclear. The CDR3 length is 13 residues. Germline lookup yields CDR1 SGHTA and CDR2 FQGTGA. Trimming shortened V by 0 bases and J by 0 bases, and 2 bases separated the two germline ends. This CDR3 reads CASSLTPNYGYTF. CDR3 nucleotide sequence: TGTGCCAGCAGCTTAACACCTAACTATGGCTACACCTTC.

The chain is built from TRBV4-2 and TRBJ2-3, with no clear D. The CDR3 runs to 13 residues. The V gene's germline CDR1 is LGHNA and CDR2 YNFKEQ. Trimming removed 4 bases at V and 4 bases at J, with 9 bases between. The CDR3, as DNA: TGTGCCAGCAGCCCGCCGGGCCCAGATACGCAGTATTTT. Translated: CASSPPGPDTQYF.

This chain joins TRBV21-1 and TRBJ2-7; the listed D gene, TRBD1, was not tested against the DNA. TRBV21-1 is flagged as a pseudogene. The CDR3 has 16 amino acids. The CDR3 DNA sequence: TGTGCCAGCAGCAAAGGTAGGGGACAGGGACCCTACGAGCAGTACTTC. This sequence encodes CASSKGRGQGPYEQYF.